This TCR beta chain was sequenced during a study of cytomegalovirus exposure and HLA in healthy donors. Study-wide results and limits: Many donors shared some public TCRs, even though most TCR sequences were rare.

It was with 60 Vbeta and 13 Jbeta primers that the PCR ran. The table came from immunoSEQ multiplex PCR; TCRdb's copy has only in-frame clones and leaves some out. The table has about 170,000 clones, approximately 71% seen once; the top ten hold approximately 5.6%. These donors, healthy bone marrow donors, were studied. Regarding this clone: The antigen is unknown.

The germline gives CDR1 LNHDA, CDR2 SQIVND (reference sequence). V was shortened by 1 base and J by 0 bases, with 4 bases between the two germline ends. This CDR3 comprises 13 residues. Sequenced material: PBMCs. The origin of this receptor is a woman under 30 in good health and CMV-seropositive. The chain combines TRBV19 with TRBJ2-7; D call uncertain. The CDR3 DNA follows: TGTGCCAGTAGTATAGCCAGCTCCTACGAGCAGTACTTC. It translates to CASSIASSYEQYF.